This T cell receptor beta chain was recovered during a study of technical replicates of blood from a handful of donors. Generated by immunoSEQ multiplex PCR, the TCRdb table keeps only in-frame clones and is missing some. The table has around 97,000 clones, approximately 96% seen once. Trimming cost V 6 bases and J 8 bases, with 10 bases left between them. This CDR3 is built from 12 residues. Germline lookup yields CDR1 SGHTA and CDR2 FQGNSA. The J gene is TRBJ1-4, the V gene TRBV7-2; D ambiguous. This receptor was obtained from a human donor in good health. Sample: T cells isolated from PBMCs. This CDR3 is CASSRPGEKLFF. CDR3 in DNA: TGTGCCAGCAGTCGGCCCGGGGAAAAACTGTTTTTT.